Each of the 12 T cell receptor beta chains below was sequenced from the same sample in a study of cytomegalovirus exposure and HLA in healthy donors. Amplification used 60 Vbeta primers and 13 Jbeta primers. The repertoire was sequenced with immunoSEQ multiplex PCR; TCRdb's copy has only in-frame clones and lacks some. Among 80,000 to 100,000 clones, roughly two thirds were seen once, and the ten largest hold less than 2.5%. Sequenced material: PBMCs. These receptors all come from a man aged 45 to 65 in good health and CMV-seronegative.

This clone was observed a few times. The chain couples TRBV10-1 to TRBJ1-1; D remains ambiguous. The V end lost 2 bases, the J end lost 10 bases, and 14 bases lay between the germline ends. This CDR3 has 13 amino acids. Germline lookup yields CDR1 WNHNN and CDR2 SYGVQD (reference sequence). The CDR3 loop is CASSEAGGYRAFF. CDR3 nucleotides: TGCGCCAGCAGTGAGGCGGGAGGGTACAGAGCTTTCTTT.

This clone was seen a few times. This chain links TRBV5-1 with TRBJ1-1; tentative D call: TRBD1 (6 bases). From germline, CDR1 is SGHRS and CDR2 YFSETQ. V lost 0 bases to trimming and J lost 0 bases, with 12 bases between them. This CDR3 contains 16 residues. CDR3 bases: TGCGCCAGCAGCTTGGGGGGGGGCACCCTGAACACTGAAGCTTTCTTT. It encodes CASSLGGGTLNTEAFF. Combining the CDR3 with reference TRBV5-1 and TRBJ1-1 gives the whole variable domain KAGVTQTPRYLIKTRGQQVTLSCSPISGHRSVSWYQQTPGQGLQFLFEYFSETQRNKGNFPGRFSGRQFSNSRSEMNVSTLELGDSALYLCASSLGGGTLNTEAFFGQGTRLTVV.

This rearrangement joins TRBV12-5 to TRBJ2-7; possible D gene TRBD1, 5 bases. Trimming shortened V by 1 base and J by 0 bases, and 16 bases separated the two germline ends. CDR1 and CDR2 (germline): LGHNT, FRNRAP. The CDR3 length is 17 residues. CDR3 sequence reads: CASGLAGGRVGSYEQYF. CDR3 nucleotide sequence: TGTGCTAGTGGTTTGGCAGGCGGCAGGGTAGGCTCCTACGAGCAGTACTTC.

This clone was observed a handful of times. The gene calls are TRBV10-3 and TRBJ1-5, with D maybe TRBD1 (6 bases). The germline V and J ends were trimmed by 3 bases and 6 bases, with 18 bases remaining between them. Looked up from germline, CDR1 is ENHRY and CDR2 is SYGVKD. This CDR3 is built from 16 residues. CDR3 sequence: CAISDPGGGAAQPQHF. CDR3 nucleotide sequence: TGTGCCATCAGTGATCCCGGTGGGGGGGCGGCTCAGCCCCAGCATTTT.

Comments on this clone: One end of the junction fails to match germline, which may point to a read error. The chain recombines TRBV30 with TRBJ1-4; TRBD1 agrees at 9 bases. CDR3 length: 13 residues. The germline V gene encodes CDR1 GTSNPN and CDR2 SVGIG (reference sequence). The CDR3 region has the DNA TGTGCCTGGAGCGGGACAGGGCTAGAAAAACTGCTTTTT. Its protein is CAWSGTGLEKLLF.

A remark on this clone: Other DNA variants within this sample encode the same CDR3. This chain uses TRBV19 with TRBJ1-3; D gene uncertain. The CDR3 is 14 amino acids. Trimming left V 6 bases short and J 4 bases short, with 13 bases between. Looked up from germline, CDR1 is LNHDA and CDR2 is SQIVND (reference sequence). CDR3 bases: TGTGCCAGTAGAGGAGGGTCAAAAGGAAACACCATATATTTT. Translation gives CASRGGSKGNTIYF.

This CDR3 is CAISPGQGTDTQYF. The DNA of the CDR3 is TGTGCCATCAGTCCGGGACAGGGCACAGATACGCAGTATTTT. This chain connects TRBV10-3 to TRBJ2-3; TRBD1 aligns across 8 bases. CDR1 and CDR2 from the germline V gene are ENHRY and SYGVKD. With V trimmed by 5 bases and J by 1 base, 2 bases remained unmatched. The CDR3 extends over 14 amino acids.

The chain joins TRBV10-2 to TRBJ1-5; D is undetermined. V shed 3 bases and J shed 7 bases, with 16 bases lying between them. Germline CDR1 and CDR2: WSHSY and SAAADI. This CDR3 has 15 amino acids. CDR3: CASSDIAEMRQPQHF. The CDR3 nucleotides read TGCGCCAGCAGTGATATCGCTGAAATGAGGCAGCCCCAGCATTTT.

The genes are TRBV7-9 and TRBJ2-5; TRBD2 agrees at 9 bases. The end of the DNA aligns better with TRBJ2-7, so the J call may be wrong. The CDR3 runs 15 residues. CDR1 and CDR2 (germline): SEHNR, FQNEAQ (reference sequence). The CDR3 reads CASSPAGLAIYEQYF. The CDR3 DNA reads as TGTGCCAGCAGCCCGGCCGGACTAGCGATCTACGAGCAGTACTTC.

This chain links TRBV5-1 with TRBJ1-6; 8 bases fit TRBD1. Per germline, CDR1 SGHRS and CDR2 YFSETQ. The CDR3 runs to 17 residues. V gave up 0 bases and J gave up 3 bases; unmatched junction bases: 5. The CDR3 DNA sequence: TGCGCCAGCAGCTTGGCCGGTGGGACAGGCTATAATTCACCCCTCCACTTT. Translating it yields CASSLAGGTGYNSPLHF. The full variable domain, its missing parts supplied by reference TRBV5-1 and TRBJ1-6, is KAGVTQTPRYLIKTRGQQVTLSCSPISGHRSVSWYQQTPGQGLQFLFEYFSETQRNKGNFPGRFSGRQFSNSRSEMNVSTLELGDSALYLCASSLAGGTGYNSPLHFGNGTRLTVT.

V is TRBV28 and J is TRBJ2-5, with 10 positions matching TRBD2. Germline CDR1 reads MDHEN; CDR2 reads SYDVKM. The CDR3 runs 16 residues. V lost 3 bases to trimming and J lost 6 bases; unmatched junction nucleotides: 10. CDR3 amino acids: CASSFFSSGGAKTQYF. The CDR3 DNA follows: TGTGCCAGCAGTTTTTTTTCCAGCGGGGGGGCTAAGACCCAGTACTTC.

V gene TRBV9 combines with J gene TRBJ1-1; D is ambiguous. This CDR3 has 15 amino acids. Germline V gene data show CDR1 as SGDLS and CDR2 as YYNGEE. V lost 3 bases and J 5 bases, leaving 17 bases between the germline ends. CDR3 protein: CASSAMEVQGTEAFF. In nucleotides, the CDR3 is TGTGCCAGCAGCGCCATGGAGGTCCAAGGTACTGAAGCTTTCTTT.